This TCR beta chain was found in a study of control samples from healthy donors and cancer patients. The table came from immunoSEQ multiplex PCR; TCRdb's copy has only in-frame clones and leaves some out. The data show 85,000 to 95,000 clones, with approximately 93% seen just once and over 0.85% held by the top ten. The CDR3 covers 15 residues. Germline loops: CDR1 LNHNV, CDR2 YYDKDF (reference sequence). V dropped 1 base and J dropped 6 bases, with 13 bases sitting between them. This rearrangement joins TRBV15 to TRBJ1-5, with D tentatively TRBD1 (6 bases). Sequences were obtained from blood. The receptor was derived from a woman aged 30 to 39 in good health. The DNA of the CDR3 is TGTGCCACCAGCAGAGCAGTCACAGGGAGTCAGCCCCAGCATTTT. This sequence encodes CATSRAVTGSQPQHF.